The clone carrying this T cell receptor (beta chain) was counted at least ten times. The TCRbeta library incorporated unique molecular identifiers. One entry per CDR3 protein, called by TCRdb with MiXCR from the PCR reads. Of 190,000 or so distinct CDR3 sequences listed, about 14% are singletons. This sample was included in a study of T-cell reconstitution after alpha-beta-depleted transplantation in children. Germline CDR1 DFQATT, CDR2 SNEGSKA (reference sequence). Trimming removed 2 bases at V and 3 bases at J, with 11 bases between. This CDR3 is built from 14 residues. The sequence derives from a human donor who donated a stem cell graft to a child with acute lymphoblastic leukemia. The source was PBMCs from the stem cell graft donor, collected from the stem cell graft. The J gene is TRBJ1-5, the V gene TRBV20-1; D gene ambiguous. CDR3 coding DNA: TGCAGTGCTAGATCGTCAGGAATCAATCAGCCCCAGCATTTT. It translates to CSARSSGINQPQHF.